Listed here are 30 T cell receptor beta chains from one sample, sequenced in a study of blood T cell repertoires in COVID-19. Data came from immunoSEQ multiplex PCR; TCRdb stores just in-frame clones and leaves some out. This sample carries 150,000 to 200,000 clones, more than 75% of them seen once, and the ten largest clones take about a tenth. The sequenced material came from peripheral blood. The receptors originated from a woman aged 65 to 85 with COVID-19, enrolled during active disease.

CDR3 protein: CASSFPADEQFF. The CDR3 DNA follows: TGTGCCAGCAGTTTCCCAGCGGATGAGCAGTTCTTC. The chain employs TRBV28 and TRBJ2-1, with a weak D call TRBD2 (5 bases). The CDR3 has 12 residues. With 3 bases removed from V and 8 bases from J, the gap between germline ends came to 8 bases. Looked up from germline, CDR1 is MDHEN and CDR2 is SYDVKM.

With regard to this clone: The sample carries other DNA sequences with the same CDR3. The rearrangement joins TRBV18 to TRBJ2-5; D perhaps matches TRBD1 (5 bases). This CDR3 contains 13 residues. Germline V gene data show CDR1 as KGHSH and CDR2 as LQKENI. V lost 3 bases, J lost 4 bases, and 9 bases lay in between. The CDR3, as DNA: TGTGCCAGCTCACCCGGCAGGGCAGAGACCCAGTACTTC. The encoded protein is CASSPGRAETQYF.

The chain couples TRBV5-1 to TRBJ2-1, with TRBD2 identical over 9 bases. V trimming: 0 bases; J trimming: 5 bases; junction bases outside the gene matches: 9. CDR1 and CDR2 (germline): SGHRS, YFSETQ. The CDR3 covers 17 residues. CDR3 DNA: TGCGCCAGCAGCTTGGTGGCGAGCGGGGGGCTAAACAATGAGCAGTTCTTC. This sequence encodes CASSLVASGGLNNEQFF.

J is TRBJ2-5 and V is TRBV19, with D possibly matching TRBD1 (6 bases). The CDR3 extends over 19 amino acids. Trimming removed 3 bases from V and 1 base from J, with 24 bases in between. Germline-derived CDR1 and CDR2 are LNHDA and SQIVND (reference sequence). In DNA form, the CDR3 reads TGTGCCAGTAGTATTTCGGAGATCTTAGGGGGAGTCCTCCAAGAGACCCAGTACTTC. Its protein is CASSISEILGGVLQETQYF.

The chain is built from TRBV23-1 and TRBJ2-7; 9 positions agree with TRBD1. TRBV23-1 is sorted into the ORF group, with uncertain function. The CDR3 is 19 residues long. V was pared by 3 bases and J by 5 bases, with 20 bases of the junction left unmatched. DNA for the CDR3: TGCGCCAGCAGTCAGTCTAAAGTAGGAACCGGGACAGGGCGTGACGAGCAGTACTTC. It is translated as CASSQSKVGTGTGRDEQYF.

This clone was found once. V gene TRBV3-1 (or the pseudogene TRBV3-2) combines with J gene TRBJ1-4; a possible D gene is TRBD1 (6 bases). Germline-derived CDR1 and CDR2 are LGHDT and YNNKEL (reference sequence). The CDR3 covers 15 residues. The ends were cut back, 3 bases at V and 8 bases at J, with 16 bases in the middle. In DNA form, the CDR3 reads TGTGCCAGCAGCCATGGTAGGGGGAGGGGCGAAAAACTGTTTTTT. Translated: CASSHGRGRGEKLFF.

The count of this clone is one. This sequence joins TRBV6-5 and TRBJ2-7, with 8 bases that match TRBD2. The CDR3 has 13 residues. With 6 bases clipped from V and 3 bases from J, the junction kept 4 bases outside the gene matches. In germline, CDR1 is MNHEY, CDR2 SVGAGI. The CDR3 protein is CASRKAGGYEQYF. As DNA, the CDR3 is TGTGCCAGCAGAAAGGCGGGGGGCTACGAGCAGTACTTC.

V usage is TRBV5-6 and J usage is TRBJ2-7, with TRBD1 matching 7 bases. The trim removed 3 bases at V and 3 bases at J, leaving 0 bases unmatched. The CDR3 is made up of 12 amino acids. Looked up from germline, CDR1 is SGHDT and CDR2 is YYEEEE. CDR3 coding DNA: TGTGCCAGCAGCTGGACAGGCTACGAGCAGTACTTC. Its translation: CASSWTGYEQYF.

This chain links TRBV30 with TRBJ1-1; D is possibly TRBD1 (5 bases). Trimming shortened V by 1 base and J by 6 bases, and 12 bases separated the two germline ends. The length of the CDR3 is 13 residues. Per germline, CDR1 GTSNPN and CDR2 SVGIG (reference sequence). The CDR3 coding sequence is TGTGCCTGGAGTGCGGGGGGTTGGGCTGAAGCTTTCTTT. It codes for CAWSAGGWAEAFF. The entire variable domain, with the rest obtained from reference TRBV30 and TRBJ1-1, is as follows: SQTIHQWPATLVQPVGSPLSLECTVEGTSNPNLYWYRQAAGRGLQLLFYSVGIGQISSEVPQNLSASRPQDRQFILSSKKLLLSDSGFYLCAWSAGGWAEAFFGQGTRLTVV.

The chain combines TRBV2 with TRBJ2-7; 7 bases map to TRBD1. Germline V gene sequence: CDR1 SNHLY, CDR2 FYNNEI. The CDR3 contains 14 residues. The V and J ends lost 7 bases and 2 bases, in that order; junction bases with no gene match: 8. The chain's CDR3 is CASKGGDRTYEQYF. Written as DNA, the CDR3 is TGTGCCAGCAAAGGGGGCGACAGAACCTACGAGCAGTACTTC. Together with reference TRBV2 and TRBJ2-7, the CDR3 gives the full variable domain: EPEVTQTPSHQVTQMGQEVILRCVPISNHLYFYWYRQILGQKVEFLVSFYNNEISEKSEIFDDQFSVERPDGSNFTLKIRSTKLEDSAMYFCASKGGDRTYEQYFGPGTRLTVT.

The chain links TRBV7-2 to TRBJ2-1, with 10 bases that match TRBD2. V gave up 5 bases and J gave up 4 bases; unmatched junction bases: 5. CDR1 is SGHTA, CDR2 FQGNSA, per germline. This CDR3 is built from 15 residues. The CDR3 coding sequence is TGTGCCAGCAGCACCGGACTAGCGGAATACAATGAGCAGTTCTTC. Its protein is CASSTGLAEYNEQFF.

J is TRBJ2-7 and V is TRBV30; D may be TRBD1 (6 bases). CDR1 is GTSNPN, CDR2 SVGIG, per germline (reference sequence). CDR3 length: 15 residues. V was pared by 3 bases and J by 1 base, with 16 bases between. CDR3 DNA sequence: TGTGCCTGGAGAACCGGGACACAAAATTCCTACGAGCAGTACTTC. It is translated as CAWRTGTQNSYEQYF.

The V gene is TRBV2, the J gene TRBJ2-7; 10 nucleotides agree with TRBD1. The V segment lost 6 bases and the J segment 7 bases; nucleotides outside the gene matches: 12. CDR1 and CDR2 from the germline V gene are SNHLY and FYNNEI. CDR3 size: 15 residues. This chain's CDR3 is CASSLGTGEIWEQYF. The CDR3 nucleotides read TGTGCCAGCAGCCTAGGGACAGGGGAAATTTGGGAGCAGTACTTC.

The chain carries TRBV7-7 and TRBJ2-1; TRBD1 is a possible D gene (6 bases). Germline assignment: CDR1 SSHAT and CDR2 FNYEAQ (reference sequence). Trimming stripped 5 bases from V and 7 bases from J, with 24 bases between. The CDR3 extends over 17 amino acids. CDR3 amino acids: CASSPARGIDQGNEQFF. In DNA, the CDR3 is TGTGCCAGCAGCCCGGCCCGGGGCATCGACCAGGGGAATGAGCAGTTCTTC.

The V gene is TRBV7-9, the J gene TRBJ1-2; 8 nucleotides line up with TRBD1. Trimming removed 4 bases from V and 7 bases from J; junction bases left unmatched: 5. CDR1 is SEHNR and CDR2 is FQNEAQ in the germline V gene (reference sequence). This CDR3 is built from 13 residues. Here the CDR3 reads CASSSSGGGGYTF. In DNA, the CDR3 is TGTGCCAGCAGCTCCTCAGGGGGCGGTGGCTACACCTTC.

This clone has only a few counts. The V call is TRBV5-1, the J call TRBJ2-1, with TRBD1 matching 7 bases. The V segment lost 7 bases and the J segment 12 bases; nucleotides outside the gene matches: 13. CDR3 length: 13 amino acids. Germline loops: CDR1 SGHRS, CDR2 YFSETQ. This chain's CDR3 is CASGQQQGTVQFF. The CDR3 DNA reads TGCGCCAGCGGACAGCAACAGGGGACGGTGCAGTTCTTC.

The chain joins TRBV11-2 to TRBJ1-2; D uncertain. The CDR3 has 14 amino acids. CDR1 is SGHAT and CDR2 is FQNNGV in the germline V gene. V lost 0 bases and J 3 bases, leaving 8 bases between the germline ends. The CDR3 DNA sequence: TGTGCCAGCAGCTTAGACCCTCAGGACTATGGCTACACCTTC. Its protein product is CASSLDPQDYGYTF.

The chain combines TRBV19 with TRBJ1-6; D remains ambiguous. V lost 3 bases and J lost 7, with 13 bases in between. The CDR3 has 15 amino acids. CDR1 and CDR2 (germline): LNHDA, SQIVND (reference sequence). The chain's CDR3 is CASSMLFGENSPLHF. The CDR3 DNA reads as TGTGCCAGTAGTATGCTGTTCGGGGAAAATTCACCCCTCCACTTT.

The chain links TRBV12-3 or TRBV12-4 to TRBJ1-2; 9 positions agree with TRBD1. The CDR3 runs to 13 residues. V shed 8 bases and J 7 bases; nucleotides not matched to a gene: 8. The CDR3 protein is CASPGTGFAGYTF. As DNA, the CDR3 is TGTGCCAGCCCAGGGACAGGGTTCGCTGGCTACACCTTC.

This chain joins TRBV18 and TRBJ2-3; 13 nucleotides match TRBD2. The trim removed 4 bases at V and 4 bases at J, leaving 8 bases unmatched. The CDR3 is 17 amino acids. The germline gives CDR1 KGHSH, CDR2 LQKENI. CDR3 protein: CASSRGTSGTGADTQYF. For the CDR3, the DNA is TGTGCCAGCTCACGAGGGACTAGCGGGACTGGGGCAGATACGCAGTATTTT.

The rearrangement joins TRBV19 to TRBJ1-1; D is undetermined. There are 14 residues in the CDR3. CDR1 and CDR2 from the germline V gene are LNHDA and SQIVND (reference sequence). Trimming took 3 bases from V and 3 from J, leaving 11 bases between them. The CDR3 is CASSIAVADTEAFF. In nucleotides, the CDR3 is TGTGCCAGTAGTATTGCGGTCGCGGACACTGAAGCTTTCTTT.

J is TRBJ1-3 and V is TRBV3-1 (or the pseudogene TRBV3-2); no reliable D call. The V and J ends lost 2 bases and 3 bases respectively, with 5 bases between them. Looked up from germline, CDR1 is LGHDT and CDR2 is YNNKEL (reference sequence). The CDR3 extends over 13 amino acids. CDR3 coding DNA: TGTGCCAGCAGCCAAATCCATGGAAACACCATATATTTT. This translates into CASSQIHGNTIYF.

The chain couples TRBV30 to TRBJ2-5, with D unclear. The CDR3 loop spans 12 amino acids. Germline V lookup: CDR1 GTSNPN, CDR2 SVGIG (reference sequence). Trimming pared 4 bases from V and 2 bases from J, leaving 8 bases between. In DNA form, the CDR3 reads TGTGCCTGGACCAGGATTCAAGAGACCCAGTACTTC. Amino acid sequence: CAWTRIQETQYF.

This clone was picked up a small number of times. The chain carries TRBV15 and TRBJ1-1; TRBD1 might be the D (6 bases). The germline gives CDR1 LNHNV, CDR2 YYDKDF (reference sequence). The length of the CDR3 is 15 residues. V gave up 0 bases and J gave up 3 bases, with 11 bases separating them. CDR3 in DNA: TGTGCCACCAGCAGAGATAGGACAGAGGACACTGAAGCTTTCTTT. Protein product: CATSRDRTEDTEAFF.

The rearrangement links TRBV9 to TRBJ1-2; TRBD1 matches at 8 bases. The V segment lost 4 bases and the J segment 3 bases; nucleotides outside the gene matches: 5. The CDR3 extends over 14 amino acids. Germline-derived CDR1 and CDR2 are SGDLS and YYNGEE. In DNA, the CDR3 is TGTGCCAGCAGCAGCTCGACAGGGGACTATGGCTACACCTTC. Its protein is CASSSSTGDYGYTF.

The gene calls are TRBV27 and TRBJ1-1; a possible D gene is TRBD1 (5 bases). Germline V gene sequence: CDR1 MNHEY, CDR2 SMNVEV (reference sequence). This CDR3 is 13 amino acids long. V was shortened by 8 bases and J by 6 bases, with 16 bases between the two germline ends. CDR3 sequence (DNA): TGTGCCAGCGGTGGGGCGGGGTTCGCTGAAGCTTTCTTT. Translation: CASGGAGFAEAFF.

The chain combines TRBV30 with TRBJ2-7; TRBD1 aligns across 10 bases. The CDR3 loop spans 15 amino acids. The junction had 9 bases not matched to a gene; V was cut back by 1 base and J by 6 bases. Per the germline V gene, CDR1 is GTSNPN and CDR2 is SVGIG (reference sequence). The chain's CDR3 is CAWSGRQGAFSEQYF. Written as DNA, the CDR3 is TGTGCCTGGAGTGGGAGACAGGGGGCCTTTAGCGAGCAGTACTTC. The entire variable domain, with the rest obtained from reference TRBV30 and TRBJ2-7, is as follows: SQTIHQWPATLVQPVGSPLSLECTVEGTSNPNLYWYRQAAGRGLQLLFYSVGIGQISSEVPQNLSASRPQDRQFILSSKKLLLSDSGFYLCAWSGRQGAFSEQYFGPGTRLTVT.

This rearrangement joins TRBV11-2 to TRBJ1-3; no reliable D call. The CDR3 loop spans 15 amino acids. Germline CDR1 and CDR2: SGHAT and FQNNGV. Between the trimmed V and J ends, which lost 3 bases and 0 bases, there was a span of 9 bases. CDR3 loop: CASSFRGLSGNTIYF. CDR3 DNA: TGTGCCAGCAGCTTCCGAGGGCTCTCTGGAAACACCATATATTTT.

The rearrangement uses TRBV7-9 and TRBJ2-7, with 7 nucleotides matching TRBD2. Germline trimming cut 4 bases from V and 3 bases from J; bases unmatched to any gene: 9. The V gene's germline CDR1 is SEHNR and CDR2 FQNEAQ (reference sequence). The CDR3 is 15 residues long. The CDR3 sequence is CASSSKGTTLYEQYF. The CDR3 DNA follows: TGTGCCAGCAGCTCCAAGGGGACTACCCTCTACGAGCAGTACTTC.

The rearrangement uses TRBV10-3 and TRBJ1-4; D is uncertain. This CDR3 comprises 13 residues. Germline assignment: CDR1 ENHRY and CDR2 SYGVKD. V dropped 4 bases and J dropped 5 bases, with 8 bases sitting between them. Here the CDR3 DNA reads TGTGCCATCAGTGTCCAGATAAATGAAAAACTGTTTTTT. The encoded protein is CAISVQINEKLFF.